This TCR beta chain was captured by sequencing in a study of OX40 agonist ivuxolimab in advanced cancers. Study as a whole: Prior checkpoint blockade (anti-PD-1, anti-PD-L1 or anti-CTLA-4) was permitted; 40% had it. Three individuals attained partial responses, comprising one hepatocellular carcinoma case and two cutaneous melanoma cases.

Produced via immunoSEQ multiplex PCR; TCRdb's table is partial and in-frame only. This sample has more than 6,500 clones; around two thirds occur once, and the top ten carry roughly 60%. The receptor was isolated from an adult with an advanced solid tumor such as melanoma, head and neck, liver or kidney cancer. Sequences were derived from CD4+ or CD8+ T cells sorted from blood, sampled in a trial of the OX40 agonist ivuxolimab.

DNA for the CDR3: TGTGCCAGCAGCCCGGGGGGTACGCAGTATTTT. Encoded protein: CASSPGGTQYF. This rearrangement joins TRBV11-1 to TRBJ2-3; 7 bases align to TRBD2. After removal of 5 bases from V and 8 bases from J, the junction contained 1 base not matched to a gene. Germline-derived CDR1 and CDR2 are SGHAT and FQDESV (reference sequence). The CDR3 extends over 11 amino acids.